The clone carrying this T cell receptor beta chain was observed a single time. Its antigen is not known. The donors were part of the validation cohort, which consisted of some 120 subjects and was separate from the first cohort of under 750 subjects. This specimen comes from a study of cytomegalovirus exposure and HLA in healthy donors. Study at large: The roughly 110 validation repertoires were reported in a later analysis to have been generated on the same platform as the roughly 680 first-cohort repertoires. Study-wide findings and caveats: Investigators reported approximately 150 TCR beta chains as tied to cytomegalovirus.

This CDR3 contains 13 residues. The germline V gene encodes CDR1 MDHEN and CDR2 SYDVKM. Trimming cost V 9 bases and J 0 bases, with 11 bases left between them. The repertoire was sequenced with immunoSEQ multiplex PCR; TCRdb's copy has only in-frame clones and lacks some. This table has a few hundred thousand clones, more than 75% appearing once. Sequenced input: PBMCs. This receptor was taken from a man aged 18 to 29 in good health and CMV-seropositive. V usage is TRBV28 and J usage is TRBJ2-5; the D is unclear. CDR3 amino acids: CASRRADQETQYF. CDR3 coding DNA: TGTGCCAGTAGAAGAGCAGACCAAGAGACCCAGTACTTC.